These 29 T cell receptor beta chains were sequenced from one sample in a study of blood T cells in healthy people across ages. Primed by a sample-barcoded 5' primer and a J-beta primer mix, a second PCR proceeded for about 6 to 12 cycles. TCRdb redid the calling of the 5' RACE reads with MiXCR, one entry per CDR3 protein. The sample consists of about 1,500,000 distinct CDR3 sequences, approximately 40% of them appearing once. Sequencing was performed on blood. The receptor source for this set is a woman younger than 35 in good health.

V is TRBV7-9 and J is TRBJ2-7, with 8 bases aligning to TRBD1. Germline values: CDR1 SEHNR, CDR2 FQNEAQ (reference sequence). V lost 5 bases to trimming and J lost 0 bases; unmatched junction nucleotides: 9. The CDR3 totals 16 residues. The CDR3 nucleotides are TGTGCCAGCAGCCCGTCGTGGACAGGGAGCTCCTACGAGCAGTACTTC. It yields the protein CASSPSWTGSSYEQYF.

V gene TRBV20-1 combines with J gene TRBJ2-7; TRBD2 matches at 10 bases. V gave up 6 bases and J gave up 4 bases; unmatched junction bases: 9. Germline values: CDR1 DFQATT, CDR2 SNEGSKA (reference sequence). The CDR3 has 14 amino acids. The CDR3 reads CSALATSGSYEQYF. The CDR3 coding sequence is TGCAGTGCCCTAGCGACTAGCGGGTCTTACGAGCAGTACTTC.

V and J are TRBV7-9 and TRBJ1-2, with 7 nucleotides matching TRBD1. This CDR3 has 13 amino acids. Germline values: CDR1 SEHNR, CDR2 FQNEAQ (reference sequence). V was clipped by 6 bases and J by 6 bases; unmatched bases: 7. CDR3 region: CASRRTGADGYTF. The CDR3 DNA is TGTGCCAGCAGACGTACAGGGGCGGATGGCTACACCTTC.

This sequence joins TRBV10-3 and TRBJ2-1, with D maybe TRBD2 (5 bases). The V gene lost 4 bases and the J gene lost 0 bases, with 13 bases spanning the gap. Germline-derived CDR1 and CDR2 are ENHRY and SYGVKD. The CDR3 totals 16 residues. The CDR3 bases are TGTGCCATCAGTGGAGGGCAGGAGCGCTCCTACAATGAGCAGTTCTTC. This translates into CAISGGQERSYNEQFF.

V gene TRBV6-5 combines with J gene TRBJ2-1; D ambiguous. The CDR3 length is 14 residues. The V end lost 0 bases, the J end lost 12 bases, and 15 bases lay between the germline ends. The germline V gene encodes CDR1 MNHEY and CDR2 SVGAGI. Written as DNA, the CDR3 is TGTGCCAGCAGTTACTCATCTGGGTATGCAGGGCAGTTCTTC. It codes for CASSYSSGYAGQFF.

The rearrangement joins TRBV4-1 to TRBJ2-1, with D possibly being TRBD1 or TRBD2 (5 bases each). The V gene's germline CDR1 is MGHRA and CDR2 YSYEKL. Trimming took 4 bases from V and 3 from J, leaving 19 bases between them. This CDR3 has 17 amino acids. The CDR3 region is CASSPFYGIRGYNEQFF. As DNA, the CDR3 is TGCGCCAGCAGCCCCTTCTACGGGATTAGGGGCTACAATGAGCAGTTCTTC.

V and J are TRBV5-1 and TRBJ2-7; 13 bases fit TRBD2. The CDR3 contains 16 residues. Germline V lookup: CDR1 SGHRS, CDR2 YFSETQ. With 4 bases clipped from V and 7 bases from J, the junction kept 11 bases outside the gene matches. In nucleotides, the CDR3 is TGCGCCAGCAGCCTGGTGGGACTAGCGGGAAGCAGTGAGCAGTACTTC. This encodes CASSLVGLAGSSEQYF.

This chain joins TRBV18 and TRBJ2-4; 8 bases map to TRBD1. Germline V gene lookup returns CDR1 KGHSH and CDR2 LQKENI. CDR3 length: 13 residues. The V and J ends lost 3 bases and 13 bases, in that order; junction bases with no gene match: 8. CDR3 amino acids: CASSPGAGQGQYF. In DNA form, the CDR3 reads TGTGCCAGCTCACCTGGGGCTGGACAGGGCCAGTACTTC.

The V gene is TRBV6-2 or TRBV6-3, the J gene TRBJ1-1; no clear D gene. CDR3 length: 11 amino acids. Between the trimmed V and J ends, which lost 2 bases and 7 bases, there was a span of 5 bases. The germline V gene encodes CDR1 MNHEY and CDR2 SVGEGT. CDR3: CASSYPGEAFF. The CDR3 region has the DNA TGTGCCAGCAGTTACCCAGGTGAAGCTTTCTTT.

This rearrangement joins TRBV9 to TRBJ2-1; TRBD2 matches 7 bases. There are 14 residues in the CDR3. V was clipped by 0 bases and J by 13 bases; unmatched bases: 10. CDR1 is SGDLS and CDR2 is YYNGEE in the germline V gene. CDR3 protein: CASSVASGQETQFF. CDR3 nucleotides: TGTGCCAGCAGCGTAGCTAGCGGACAAGAGACCCAGTTCTTC.

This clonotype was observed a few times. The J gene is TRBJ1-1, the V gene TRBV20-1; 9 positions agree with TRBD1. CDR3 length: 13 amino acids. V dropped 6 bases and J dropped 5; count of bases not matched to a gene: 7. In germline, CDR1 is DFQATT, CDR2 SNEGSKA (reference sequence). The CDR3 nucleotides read TGCAGTGCCCCGGGACAGGGAGGAACTGAAGCTTTCTTT. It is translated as CSAPGQGGTEAFF.

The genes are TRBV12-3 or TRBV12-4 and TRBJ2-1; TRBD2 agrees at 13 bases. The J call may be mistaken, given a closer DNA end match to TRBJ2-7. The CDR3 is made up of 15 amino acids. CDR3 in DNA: TGTGCCAGCAGTCGGACTAGCGGGAGATACAATGAGCAGTACTTC. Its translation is CASSRTSGRYNEQYF.

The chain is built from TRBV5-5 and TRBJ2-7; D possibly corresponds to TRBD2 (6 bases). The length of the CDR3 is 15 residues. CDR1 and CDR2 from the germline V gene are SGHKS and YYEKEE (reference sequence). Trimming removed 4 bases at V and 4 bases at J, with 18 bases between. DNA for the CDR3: TGTGCCAGCAGCCCGTCATCCCTGCGGGGTTACGAGCAGTACTTC. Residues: CASSPSSLRGYEQYF.

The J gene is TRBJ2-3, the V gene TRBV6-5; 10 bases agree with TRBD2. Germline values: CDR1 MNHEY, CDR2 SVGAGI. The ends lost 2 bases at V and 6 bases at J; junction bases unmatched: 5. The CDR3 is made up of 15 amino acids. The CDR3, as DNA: TGTGCCAGCAGTTACCGGCTAGCGGGGGCGGATACGCAGTATTTT. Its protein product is CASSYRLAGADTQYF.

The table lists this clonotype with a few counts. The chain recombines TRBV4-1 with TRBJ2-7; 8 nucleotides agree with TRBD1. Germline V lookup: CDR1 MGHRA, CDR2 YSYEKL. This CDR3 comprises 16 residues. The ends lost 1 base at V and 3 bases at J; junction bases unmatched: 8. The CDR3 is CASSQGTGTGGYEQYF. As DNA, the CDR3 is TGCGCCAGCAGCCAAGGGACCGGGACAGGCGGCTACGAGCAGTACTTC.

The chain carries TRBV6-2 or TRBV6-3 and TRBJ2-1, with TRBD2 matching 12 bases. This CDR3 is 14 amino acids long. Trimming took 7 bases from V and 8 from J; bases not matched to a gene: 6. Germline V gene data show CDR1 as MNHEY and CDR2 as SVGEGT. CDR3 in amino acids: CASKRLAGGHEQFF. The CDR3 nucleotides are TGTGCCAGCAAACGGCTAGCGGGAGGGCATGAGCAGTTCTTC.

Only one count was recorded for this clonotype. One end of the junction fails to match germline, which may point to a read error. CDR3 region: CVSSQVHSTDTQYF. The CDR3, as DNA: TGCGTCAGCAGCCAAGTCCATTCCACAGATACGCAGTATTTT. The chain links TRBV4-1 to TRBJ2-3; D uncertain. This CDR3 spans 14 amino acids. Germline V gives CDR1 MGHRA, CDR2 YSYEKL.

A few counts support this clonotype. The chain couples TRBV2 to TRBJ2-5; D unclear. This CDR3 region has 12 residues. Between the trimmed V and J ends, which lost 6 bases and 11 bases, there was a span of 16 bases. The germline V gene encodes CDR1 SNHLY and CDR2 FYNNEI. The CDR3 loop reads CASRETGNEQYF. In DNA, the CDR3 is TGTGCCAGCAGGGAAACTGGGAATGAGCAGTACTTC.

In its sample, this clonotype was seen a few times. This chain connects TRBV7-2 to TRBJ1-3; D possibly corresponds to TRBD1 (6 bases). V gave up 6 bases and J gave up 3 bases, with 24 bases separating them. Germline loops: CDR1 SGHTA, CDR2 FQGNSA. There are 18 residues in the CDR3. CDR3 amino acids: CASSLTWGPADYGNTIYF. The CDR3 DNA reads TGTGCCAGCAGTTTAACGTGGGGGCCGGCAGACTATGGAAACACCATATATTTT.

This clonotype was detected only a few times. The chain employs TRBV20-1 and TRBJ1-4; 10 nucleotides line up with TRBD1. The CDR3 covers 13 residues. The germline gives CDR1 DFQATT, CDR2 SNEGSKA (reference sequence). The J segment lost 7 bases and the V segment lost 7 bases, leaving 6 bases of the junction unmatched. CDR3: CSVATGGGEKLFF. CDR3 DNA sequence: TGCAGTGTTGCGACAGGGGGCGGTGAAAAACTGTTTTTT.

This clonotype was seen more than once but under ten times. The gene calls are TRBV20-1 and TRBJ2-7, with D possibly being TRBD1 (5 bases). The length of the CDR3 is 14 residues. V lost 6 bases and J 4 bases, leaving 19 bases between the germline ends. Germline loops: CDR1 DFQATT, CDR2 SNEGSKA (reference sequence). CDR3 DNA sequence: TGCAGTGCCATGAAAGACAGTTCTAGGTACGAGCAGTACTTC. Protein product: CSAMKDSSRYEQYF.

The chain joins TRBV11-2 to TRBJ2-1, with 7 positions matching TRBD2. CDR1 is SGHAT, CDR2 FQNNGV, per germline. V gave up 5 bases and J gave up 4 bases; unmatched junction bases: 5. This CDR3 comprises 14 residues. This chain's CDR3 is CASSPLAPYNEQFF. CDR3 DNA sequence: TGTGCCAGCAGCCCACTAGCGCCGTACAATGAGCAGTTCTTC. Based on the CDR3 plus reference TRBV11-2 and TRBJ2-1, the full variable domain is EAGVAQSPRYKIIEKRQSVAFWCNPISGHATLYWYQQILGQGPKLLIQFQNNGVVDDSQLPKDRFSAERLKGVDSTLKIQPAKLEDSAVYLCASSPLAPYNEQFFGPGTRLTVL.

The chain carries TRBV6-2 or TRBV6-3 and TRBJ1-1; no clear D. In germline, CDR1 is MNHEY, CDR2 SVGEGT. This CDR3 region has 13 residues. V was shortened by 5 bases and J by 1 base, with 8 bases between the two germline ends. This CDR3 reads CASSELPNTEAFF. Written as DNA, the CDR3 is TGTGCCAGCAGTGAACTGCCGAACACTGAAGCTTTCTTT.

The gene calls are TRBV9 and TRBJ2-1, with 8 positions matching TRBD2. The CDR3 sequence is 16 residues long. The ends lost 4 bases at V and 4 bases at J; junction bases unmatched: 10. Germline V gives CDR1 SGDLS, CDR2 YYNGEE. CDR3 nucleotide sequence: TGTGCCAGCAGCACTACCCTTAGCGGGAAATACAATGAGCAGTTCTTC. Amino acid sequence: CASSTTLSGKYNEQFF. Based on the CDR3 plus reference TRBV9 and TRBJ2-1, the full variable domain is DSGVTQTPKHLITATGQRVTLRCSPRSGDLSVYWYQQSLDQGLQFLIQYYNGEERAKGNILERFSAQQFPDLHSELNLSSLELGDSALYFCASSTTLSGKYNEQFFGPGTRLTVL.

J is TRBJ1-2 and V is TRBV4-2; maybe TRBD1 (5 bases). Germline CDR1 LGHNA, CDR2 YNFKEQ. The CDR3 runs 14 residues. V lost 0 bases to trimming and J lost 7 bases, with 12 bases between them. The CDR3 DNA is TGTGCCAGCAGCCAAGAGCAGGGTTTGCCTGGCTACACCTTC. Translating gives CASSQEQGLPGYTF.

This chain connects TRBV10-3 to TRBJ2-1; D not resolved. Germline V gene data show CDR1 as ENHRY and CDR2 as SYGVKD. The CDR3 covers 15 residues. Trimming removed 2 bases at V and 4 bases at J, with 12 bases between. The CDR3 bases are TGTGCCATCAGTGAGAAAGGTCCTGATTACAATGAGCAGTTCTTC. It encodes CAISEKGPDYNEQFF.

CDR3 in amino acids: CASSPTAAAGVYEQFF. The CDR3 nucleotides read TGCGCCAGCAGCCCTACCGCCGCAGCGGGAGTCTATGAGCAGTTCTTC. The rearrangement links TRBV4-1 to TRBJ2-1; 8 bases match TRBD2. CDR3 length equals 16 residues. The germline V gene has CDR1 MGHRA and CDR2 YSYEKL. With V trimmed by 4 bases and J by 8 bases, 13 bases remained unmatched.

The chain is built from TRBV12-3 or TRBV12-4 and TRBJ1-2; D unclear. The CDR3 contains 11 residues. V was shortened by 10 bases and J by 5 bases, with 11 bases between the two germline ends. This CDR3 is CAILRGYGYTF. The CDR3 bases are TGTGCCATTTTGAGAGGTTATGGCTACACCTTC.

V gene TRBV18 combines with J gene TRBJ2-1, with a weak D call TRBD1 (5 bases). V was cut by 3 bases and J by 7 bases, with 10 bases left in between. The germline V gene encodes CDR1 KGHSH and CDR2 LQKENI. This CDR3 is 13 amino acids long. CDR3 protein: CASSPLGPNEQFF. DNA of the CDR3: TGTGCCAGCTCACCCCTGGGGCCAAATGAGCAGTTCTTC.